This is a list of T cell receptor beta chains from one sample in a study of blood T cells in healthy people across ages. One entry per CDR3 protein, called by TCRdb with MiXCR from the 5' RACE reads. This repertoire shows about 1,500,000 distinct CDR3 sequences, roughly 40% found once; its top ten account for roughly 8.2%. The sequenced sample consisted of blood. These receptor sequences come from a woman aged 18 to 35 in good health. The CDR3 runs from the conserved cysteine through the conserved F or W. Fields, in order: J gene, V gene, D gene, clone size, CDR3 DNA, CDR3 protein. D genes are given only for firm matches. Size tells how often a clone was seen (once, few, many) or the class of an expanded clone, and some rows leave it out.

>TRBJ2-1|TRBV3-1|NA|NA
TGTGCCAGCAGCCAAGTGAGGGCCTACAATGAGCAGTTCTTC
CASSQVRAYNEQFF
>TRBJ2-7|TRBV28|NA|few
TGTGCCAGCAGTTTTAGGCAGGGGACCTACGAGCAGTACTTC
CASSFRQGTYEQYF
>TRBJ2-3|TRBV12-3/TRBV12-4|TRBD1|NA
TGTGCCAGCAGTCCCGGACAGGAGGCCCACACAGATACGCAGTATTTT
CASSPGQEAHTDTQYF
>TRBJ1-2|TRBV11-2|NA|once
TGTGCCAGCAGCCCTGATGTAGTCTATGGCTACACCTTC
CASSPDVVYGYTF
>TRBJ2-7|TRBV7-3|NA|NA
TGTGCCAGCAGCCCGGGGGGAGGGGGCAAATACGAGCAGTACTTC
CASSPGGGGKYEQYF
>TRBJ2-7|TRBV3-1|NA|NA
TGTGCCAGCAGCCAAGGGGTACAGGGCGCTAATGAGCAGTACTTC
CASSQGVQGANEQYF
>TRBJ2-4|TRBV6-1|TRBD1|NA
TGTGCCACCGGGGAGGCAGGGGGCGTGAACATTCAGTACTTC
CATGEAGGVNIQYF
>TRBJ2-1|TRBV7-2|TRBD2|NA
TGTGCCAGCAGCCTCGCTAGCGGGGGGGTCTACAATGAGCAGTTCTTC
CASSLASGGVYNEQFF
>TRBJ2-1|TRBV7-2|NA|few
TGTGCCAGCAGCCAAGGAGCGGTACAGGGTTACAATGAGCAGTTCTTC
CASSQGAVQGYNEQFF
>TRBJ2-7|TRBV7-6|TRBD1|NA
TGTGCCAGCAGCTCTACACAGGGGGCGGGTTACGAGCAGTACTTC
CASSSTQGAGYEQYF
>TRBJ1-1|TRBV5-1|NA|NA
TGCGCCAGCAGGGAGTGGGGAGTGGCCACTGAAGCTTTCTTT
CASREWGVATEAFF
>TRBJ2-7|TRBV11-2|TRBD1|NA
TGTGCCAGTAGCCCTCGACAGGGGTCCTTCTACGAGCAGTACTTC
CASSPRQGSFYEQYF
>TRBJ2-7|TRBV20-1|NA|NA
TGCAGTGCTAGAGATGGGGCTTACGAGCAGTACTTC
CSARDGAYEQYF
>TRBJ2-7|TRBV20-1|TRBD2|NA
TGCAGTGCTAACGGACTAGCGGGTACCTACGAGCAGTACTTC
CSANGLAGTYEQYF
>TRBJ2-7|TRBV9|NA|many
TGTGCCAGCAGCGTAGCCGTAGGGCTAAACTACGAGCAGTACTTC
CASSVAVGLNYEQYF